A single sample gave rise to the 18 T cell receptor beta chains below, sequenced in a study of CXCR3-negative and CXCR3-positive naive CD8 T cells. The TRB cDNA libraries were prepared by 5' RACE with UMI labels. No DNA is given; TCRdb re-called the 5' RACE reads and lists each CDR3 protein once. Its table lists under 75,000 distinct CDR3 sequences. The sample was naive CXCR3- CD8+ T cells from blood. Regarding subset: CD45RO-CCR7+CD27+CD95- naive CD8+ T cells lacking CXCR3 (TNR3-). All receptors derive from a human donor in good health. Some clones in this sample may be carry-over from other donors' samples.

The chain carries TRBV4-1 and TRBJ2-3. This CDR3 has 15 amino acids. Germline V lookup: CDR1 MGHRA, CDR2 YSYEKL. This CDR3 reads CASSPKTPWADTQYF.

The rearrangement links TRBV7-3 to TRBJ2-1; TCRdb indicates TRBD2, and absent DNA this call remains unverified. The CDR3 covers 15 residues. Looked up from germline, CDR1 is SGHTA and CDR2 is FQGTGA. The CDR3 loop is CASSLRSGGPNEQFF.

The rearrangement uses TRBV4-3 and TRBJ2-7; the TCRdb D gene call, TRBD1, has no DNA to confirm it. The germline gives CDR1 LGHNA, CDR2 YSLEER. The CDR3 consists of 15 residues. CDR3 sequence: CASSQDWGRGYEQYF.

The chain combines TRBV19 with TRBJ2-1; there is no DNA to check the TCRdb D call of TRBD2. This CDR3 has 15 amino acids. CDR1 LNHDA and CDR2 SQIVND come from the germline V gene (reference sequence). CDR3 sequence: CASSLSGGYYNEQFF.

The chain carries TRBV14 and TRBJ2-5; lacking DNA, the TRBD2 call made by TCRdb goes unchecked. The CDR3 loop spans 14 amino acids. Germline V gene lookup returns CDR1 SGHDN and CDR2 FVKESK. This CDR3 is CASSQEWGEETQYF.

The V and J genes are TRBV20-1 and TRBJ2-1; TCRdb reports TRBD1, a call that lacks DNA to check it against. This CDR3 is 13 amino acids long. Germline V gene sequence: CDR1 DFQATT, CDR2 SNEGSKA (reference sequence). The CDR3 protein is CRGVGTSYNEQFF.

The chain has TRBV7-8 and TRBJ2-7; TCRdb lists TRBD2, though no DNA is available to test this call. Germline CDR1 reads SGHVS; CDR2 reads FQNEAQ. The CDR3 sequence is 16 residues long. The CDR3 reads CASSLAWRGGSYEQYF.

The chain uses TRBV15 and TRBJ1-2; TCRdb's D call of TRBD1 is untestable without DNA. This CDR3 has 11 residues. Germline-derived CDR1 and CDR2 are LNHNV and YYDKDF (reference sequence). CDR3 sequence: CATGEYYGYTF.

The chain recombines TRBV29-1 with TRBJ2-7; TCRdb lists TRBD1, though no DNA is available to test this call. The CDR3 length is 13 residues. The V gene's germline CDR1 is SQVTM and CDR2 ANQGSEA. This CDR3 reads CSVEGGGLAEQYF.

This chain uses TRBV29-1 with TRBJ2-5; checking the TCRdb D call of TRBD2 is not possible without DNA. In germline, CDR1 is SQVTM, CDR2 ANQGSEA. The CDR3 has 14 amino acids. The CDR3 region is CSGGLAGFGETQYF.

The genes are TRBV5-1 and TRBJ1-1; without DNA, the TCRdb call of TRBD1 cannot be checked. This CDR3 region has 15 residues. Per the germline V gene, CDR1 is SGHRS and CDR2 is YFSETQ. This CDR3 reads CASSPTGVGDTEAFF.

V is TRBV6-5 and J is TRBJ2-3; without DNA, the TCRdb call of TRBD2 cannot be checked. Germline CDR1 MNHEY, CDR2 SVGAGI. CDR3 length equals 15 residues. The CDR3 spells CASSYLASSTDTQYF.

The genes are TRBV10-3 and TRBJ2-5. Germline CDR1 and CDR2: ENHRY and SYGVKD. The CDR3 consists of 16 residues. CDR3 region: CAISDRGRRQQETQYF.

J is TRBJ1-5 and V is TRBV7-6; lacking DNA, the TRBD1 call made by TCRdb goes unchecked. This CDR3 is 19 amino acids long. The V gene's germline CDR1 is SGHVS and CDR2 FNYEAQ. Here the CDR3 reads CASSASTDIRGHSNQPQHF.

The chain couples TRBV29-1 to TRBJ1-1. CDR1 and CDR2 from the germline V gene are SQVTM and ANQGSEA. The CDR3 has 18 amino acids. The CDR3 region is CSVEVWMRLGRSNTEAFF. The full variable domain, its missing parts supplied by reference TRBV29-1 and TRBJ1-1, is SAVISQKPSRDICQRGTSLTIQCQVDSQVTMMFWYRQQPGQSLTLIATANQGSEATYESGFVIDKFPISRPNLTFSTLTVSNMSPEDSSIYLCSVEVWMRLGRSNTEAFFGQGTRLTVV.

The rearrangement uses TRBV7-7 and TRBJ2-5; TCRdb calls TRBD2, which cannot be checked without DNA. This CDR3 contains 14 residues. Germline values: CDR1 SSHAT, CDR2 FNYEAQ (reference sequence). This chain's CDR3 is CASSLVEGKETQYF.

V usage is TRBV7-2 and J usage is TRBJ2-7; TCRdb calls TRBD1, which cannot be checked without DNA. Germline V gene data show CDR1 as SGHTA and CDR2 as FQGNSA. The length of the CDR3 is 13 residues. The CDR3 here is CASSLDGGPEQYF.

The rearrangement links TRBV6-4 to TRBJ2-7. CDR1 MRHNA and CDR2 SNTAGT come from the germline V gene. The CDR3 loop spans 15 amino acids. The CDR3 protein is CASSLSGGASYEQYF.